This T cell receptor beta chain was identified during a study of shared clonotypes between healthy human individuals. Sequencing used immunoSEQ multiplex PCR; TCRdb keeps in-frame clones, though not all of them. The sample has some 2 million clones, approximately 94% seen once. CDR1 and CDR2 (germline): SGDLS, YYNGEE. V shed 3 bases and J 6 bases; nucleotides not matched to a gene: 6. The CDR3 is 16 residues long. Naive CD8 cells lacked CD45RO and underwent positive selection for CCR7, leaving out terminally differentiated effector memory CD45RA+ cells. This TCR was recovered from a man aged 18 to 30 in good health. This chain links TRBV9 with TRBJ2-2; TRBD1 agrees at 12 bases. Material for sequencing was naive CD8+ T cells sorted from blood. CDR3 sequence (DNA): TGTGCCAGCAGCGAGGGACAGGGGGCGAATCCCGGGGAGCTGTTTTTT. Translation: CASSEGQGANPGELFF.